This TCR beta chain appears in the sequencing data of a study of blood T cell repertoires in COVID-19. At the level of the study: PBMCs, B-cell-depleted T cells, or T cells provided the cDNA or gDNA that made up the material.

This clone was detected a few times. This table comes from immunoSEQ multiplex PCR, and its TCRdb copy is limited to in-frame clones, with some not included. The sample lists approximately 250,000 clones, around 90% occurring once. Sequencing was carried out using PBMCs or T cells enriched from blood (not recorded which). The clonotype was recovered from a woman in her sixties in a cohort exposed to, infected with or recovered from COVID-19 (not recorded which).

Written as DNA, the CDR3 is TGTGCCAGCAGCTTCAGCGGGAGGGCCTCTGACGAGCAGTACTTC. It codes for CASSFSGRASDEQYF. This chain uses TRBV5-6 with TRBJ2-7; TRBD2 matches 10 bases. V lost 2 bases, J lost 5 bases, and 7 bases stayed unmatched. CDR3 length equals 15 residues. CDR1 and CDR2 from the germline V gene are SGHDT and YYEEEE.